The subject of this entry is one TCR beta chain. Its cognate antigen is unknown. The sample comes from a study of cytomegalovirus exposure and HLA in healthy donors. Germline loops: CDR1 MDHEN, CDR2 SYDVKM. Unmatched junction bases numbered 7, after V lost 5 bases and J lost 2 bases. The CDR3 is 15 amino acids. The study, taken as a whole, reports: V- and J-gene trimming of TCR beta was linked (in a later analysis) to a missense DCLRE1C variant. Immune exposure information comprised only CMV serostatus.

PCR was performed using 60 Vbeta and 13 Jbeta primers. Here immunoSEQ multiplex PCR was the method, and the copy in TCRdb shows in-frame clones only, minus some. The sample has about 260,000 clones; almost 85% are singletons. The sequencing input was PBMCs. The TCR was taken from a woman aged 40 to 50 in good health and CMV-seropositive. This chain links TRBV28 with TRBJ2-5, with 8 nucleotides matching TRBD1. The chain's CDR3 is CASSPGTGGQETQYF. DNA of the CDR3: TGTGCCAGCAGTCCCGGCACAGGGGGACAAGAGACCCAGTACTTC.